This TCR beta chain emerged from a study of OX40 agonist ivuxolimab in advanced cancers. The CDR3 extends over 14 amino acids. CDR1 is MNHEY and CDR2 is SMNVEV in the germline V gene (reference sequence). V was clipped by 5 bases and J by 3 bases; unmatched bases: 4. This table comes from immunoSEQ multiplex PCR, and its TCRdb copy is limited to in-frame clones, with some not included. This table has 60,000 to 65,000 clones, 80% to 95% appearing once. The sequenced sample was CD4+ or CD8+ T cells sorted from blood, obtained in a trial of the OX40 agonist ivuxolimab. This chain uses TRBV27 with TRBJ2-1, with TRBD1 identical over 7 bases. The origin of this receptor is an adult with an advanced solid tumor such as melanoma, head and neck, liver or kidney cancer. CDR3 sequence: CASSIRDSYNEQFF. The CDR3 DNA reads as TGTGCCAGCAGTATAAGGGACAGCTACAATGAGCAGTTCTTC.